This T cell receptor beta chain comes out of a study of blood T cells in healthy people across ages. V lost 2 bases and J 5 bases, leaving 18 bases between the germline ends. The CDR3 runs to 16 residues. CDR1 MNHEY and CDR2 SMNVEV come from the germline V gene (reference sequence). A second PCR, run for about 7 to 11 cycles, used a sample-barcoded 5' primer plus a J-beta primer mix. Every sample produced at least 3 million CDR3-containing paired-end reads. TCRdb fed the 5' RACE reads into MiXCR, producing one record per CDR3 protein. Of roughly 500,000 distinct CDR3 sequences detected, around 24% appear once; the ten largest clones hold around 10%. The sample was also reused in another study, on T cells of mothers and their children. As reported in that work: With unrelated pairs as the comparison, related mother-child pairs had a slightly higher overlap that was not significant.

This chain links TRBV27 with TRBJ1-1, with D possibly being TRBD1 (5 bases). The sequence was obtained from a boy aged 5-17 years in good health. What was sequenced was blood. The DNA of the CDR3 is TGTGCCAGCAGTTTAGGGGGGGTAAAGGGTCGGACTGAAGCTTTCTTT. Protein sequence: CASSLGGVKGRTEAFF.